These 28 T cell receptor beta chains were all obtained from the same sample, sequenced in a study of cytomegalovirus exposure and HLA in healthy donors. PCR employed 60 Vbeta and 13 Jbeta primers. Produced via immunoSEQ multiplex PCR; TCRdb's table is partial and in-frame only. The repertoire consists of 150,000 to 170,000 clones, with approximately 81% occurring once and the leading ten covering about 1.3%. Material for sequencing was PBMCs. These TCRs come from a man aged 18-30 years in good health and CMV-seronegative.

The genes are TRBV7-6 and TRBJ1-4; possible D gene TRBD1, 6 bases. The CDR3 has 14 residues. Germline CDR1 and CDR2: SGHVS and FNYEAQ. Trimming stripped 5 bases from V and 5 bases from J, with 12 bases between. The CDR3 is CASSLLQGNEKLFF. The CDR3 DNA sequence: TGTGCCAGCAGCCTACTTCAGGGGAATGAAAAACTGTTTTTT. The full variable domain, in which reference TRBV7-6 and TRBJ1-4 provide the parts outside the CDR3, is GAGVSQSPRYKVTKRGQDVALRCDPISGHVSLYWYRQALGQGPEFLTYFNYEAQQDKSGLPNDRFSAERPEGSISTLTIQRTEQRDSAMYRCASSLLQGNEKLFFGSGTQLSVL.

The V and J genes are TRBV5-6 and TRBJ2-1; the D gene is possibly TRBD2 (6 bases). Germline assignment: CDR1 SGHDT and CDR2 YYEEEE. The CDR3 has 16 residues. V was cut by 3 bases and J by 4 bases, with 17 bases left in between. This CDR3 is CASSSPPSEAYNEQFF. DNA of the CDR3: TGTGCCAGCAGCTCCCCCCCTAGCGAAGCTTACAATGAGCAGTTCTTC.

The chain recombines TRBV9 with TRBJ2-7; 7 bases align to TRBD2. The germline CDR1 and CDR2 sequences are SGDLS and YYNGEE. J was trimmed by 5 bases and V by 4 bases; bases with no gene match: 12. CDR3 length: 15 amino acids. The DNA of the CDR3 is TGTGCCAGCAGCCCTGGTAGTGGGGGAGGGAACGAGCAGTACTTC. Translating it yields CASSPGSGGGNEQYF.

The chain is built from TRBV13 and TRBJ2-6; D unresolved. Germline assignment: CDR1 PRHDT and CDR2 FYEKMQ (reference sequence). The CDR3 runs to 15 residues. Trimming took off 3 bases at V and 0 bases at J, with 6 bases between the two ends. The CDR3 coding sequence is TGTGCCAGCAGCTTTGTTCGCTCTGGGGCCAACGTCCTGACTTTC. Residues: CASSFVRSGANVLTF.

The chain is built from TRBV28 and TRBJ1-5, with D possibly matching TRBD1 (6 bases). Germline V CDR1 and CDR2: MDHEN, SYDVKM. This CDR3 comprises 14 residues. Between the trimmed V and J ends, which lost 6 bases and 0 bases, there was a span of 9 bases. CDR3 protein: CASRDSYSNQPQHF. CDR3 DNA sequence: TGTGCCAGCAGGGACAGTTATAGCAATCAGCCCCAGCATTTT.

This sequence joins TRBV7-2 and TRBJ2-7; the match to TRBD2 covers 7 bases. The V gene end was trimmed by 2 bases and the J gene end by 2 bases; junction bases not matched to a gene: 6. Germline CDR1 SGHTA, CDR2 FQGNSA. CDR3 size: 15 residues. The chain's CDR3 is CASSLPGGSPYEQYF. In DNA form, the CDR3 reads TGTGCCAGCAGCTTACCTGGCGGGAGTCCCTACGAGCAGTACTTC.

V gene TRBV7-2 combines with J gene TRBJ2-5, with 8 bases fitting TRBD1. With 4 bases clipped from V and 5 bases from J, the junction kept 9 bases outside the gene matches. The CDR3 is made up of 15 amino acids. CDR1 is SGHTA and CDR2 is FQGNSA in the germline V gene. The CDR3, as DNA: TGTGCCAGCAGCTCCTGGACAGGGTCTGGGGAGACCCAGTACTTC. It codes for CASSSWTGSGETQYF.

The gene calls are TRBV7-2 and TRBJ2-1; D uncertain. In germline, CDR1 is SGHTA, CDR2 FQGNSA. V lost 5 bases and J 5 bases, leaving 16 bases between the germline ends. The CDR3 runs to 15 residues. In DNA, the CDR3 is TGTGCCAGCAGCCCCCTGGCAGGATACAACAATGAGCAGTTCTTC. Its translation is CASSPLAGYNNEQFF.

The rearrangement links TRBV6-1 to TRBJ2-5; perhaps TRBD1 as D (6 bases). Germline CDR1 reads MNHNS; CDR2 reads SASEGT. The CDR3 is 14 amino acids. V dropped 0 bases and J dropped 11 bases, with 16 bases sitting between them. The CDR3 spells CASSEAQQGLRQYF. The DNA for the CDR3 is TGTGCCAGCAGTGAAGCGCAACAGGGCTTGCGGCAGTACTTC.

Remarks on this clone: The junction and the germline gene differ at one end; a read error may be behind it. The V gene is TRBV7-9, the J gene TRBJ1-3; TRBD1 matches at 7 bases. Looked up from germline, CDR1 is SEHNR and CDR2 is FQNEAQ (reference sequence). The CDR3 covers 15 residues. CDR3 sequence (DNA): TGTTCCAGCAGCCAGCCCCGAGGCAGGGGGGACACCATATATTTT. Amino acid sequence: CSSSQPRGRGDTIYF.

This clone was observed a handful of times. The V call is TRBV9, the J call TRBJ2-1; TRBD2 matches at 13 bases. The CDR3 consists of 16 residues. Looked up from germline, CDR1 is SGDLS and CDR2 is YYNGEE. Trimming cost V 2 bases and J 5 bases; bases outside gene matches: 4. The CDR3 loop reads CASSVGLAGANNEQFF. The CDR3 nucleotides are TGTGCCAGCAGCGTTGGACTAGCGGGAGCAAACAATGAGCAGTTCTTC.

The chain is built from TRBV7-2 and TRBJ2-6, with TRBD1 identical over 8 bases. Germline V gene data show CDR1 as SGHTA and CDR2 as FQGNSA. CDR3 length: 16 residues. The J segment lost 0 bases and the V segment lost 7 bases, leaving 5 bases of the junction unmatched. The CDR3 nucleotides read TGTGCCAGCAAGCAGGGGGCTGTCTCTGGGGCCAACGTCCTGACTTTC. Its translation: CASKQGAVSGANVLTF.

This chain links TRBV15 with TRBJ1-1; 7 bases are a match to TRBD1. The CDR3 is made up of 14 amino acids. Trimming cost V 7 bases and J 1 base; bases outside gene matches: 6. Germline V lookup: CDR1 LNHNV, CDR2 YYDKDF (reference sequence). The CDR3 coding sequence is TGTGCCACCACCCTGGGACAGAGGAACACTGAAGCTTTCTTT. Translation gives CATTLGQRNTEAFF.

This chain uses TRBV4-3 with TRBJ2-1; D is unresolved. Trimming left V 1 base short and J 6 bases short, with 10 bases between. The CDR3 sequence is 14 residues long. The germline V gene encodes CDR1 LGHNA and CDR2 YSLEER. In nucleotides, the CDR3 is TGCGCCAGCAGCCAAGGTCCAGCGTCCAATGAGCAGTTCTTC. Translation gives CASSQGPASNEQFF.

This clone is a singleton in its sample. The rearrangement uses TRBV9 and TRBJ2-3, with a tentative D call TRBD2 (5 bases). The ends were cut back, 0 bases at V and 7 bases at J, with 18 bases in the middle. Looked up from germline, CDR1 is SGDLS and CDR2 is YYNGEE. This CDR3 comprises 16 residues. CDR3 in amino acids: CASSVEGGRAAHTQYF. In DNA form, the CDR3 reads TGTGCCAGCAGCGTAGAGGGCGGGCGGGCCGCGCATACGCAGTATTTT. Full variable domain (rest looked up from reference TRBV9 and TRBJ2-3): DSGVTQTPKHLITATGQRVTLRCSPRSGDLSVYWYQQSLDQGLQFLIQYYNGEERAKGNILERFSAQQFPDLHSELNLSSLELGDSALYFCASSVEGGRAAHTQYFGPGTRLTVL.

CDR3 coding DNA: TGTGCCATCAGCCGGGGAGATACGCAGTATTTT. This gives the protein CAISRGDTQYF. The J gene is TRBJ2-3, the V gene TRBV10-3; D possibly corresponds to TRBD2 (5 bases). Germline V CDR1 and CDR2: ENHRY, SYGVKD. The CDR3 contains 11 residues. With 6 bases removed from V and 5 bases from J, the gap between germline ends came to 6 bases.

The chain is built from TRBV25-1 and TRBJ1-1; TRBD1 might be the D (6 bases). CDR1 MGHDK and CDR2 SYGVNS come from the germline V gene. V was pared by 7 bases and J by 0 bases, with 9 bases between. This CDR3 region has 13 residues. The CDR3 coding sequence is TGTGCCAGCAAAGCAGGGGTGAACACTGAAGCTTTCTTT. This sequence encodes CASKAGVNTEAFF.

This clone showed up just once. This chain connects TRBV7-8 to TRBJ2-1; 7 nucleotides align to TRBD2. J gave up 13 bases and V 0 bases, and 18 bases lay outside the gene matches. There are 17 residues in the CDR3. Germline V lookup: CDR1 SGHVS, CDR2 FQNEAQ. The CDR3 DNA reads as TGTGCCAGCAGCTTAGCTAGGGTAAACCGCGGGAGAACTCATCAGTTCTTC. Amino acids: CASSLARVNRGRTHQFF.

The chain uses TRBV6-5 and TRBJ1-1; the D is unclear. The CDR3 spans 11 residues. Per germline, CDR1 MNHEY and CDR2 SVGAGI. V was pared by 7 bases and J by 3 bases, with 6 bases between. The CDR3 here is CASIGDTEAFF. CDR3 coding DNA: TGTGCCAGCATCGGGGACACTGAAGCTTTCTTT.

The chain joins TRBV13 to TRBJ2-1, with 11 nucleotides matching TRBD2. CDR3 size: 14 residues. V shed 8 bases and J 4 bases; nucleotides not matched to a gene: 4. Germline CDR1 reads PRHDT; CDR2 reads FYEKMQ (reference sequence). CDR3 sequence reads: CASSVAGGYNEQFF. In DNA, the CDR3 is TGTGCCAGCTCAGTAGCGGGAGGGTACAATGAGCAGTTCTTC.

This chain connects TRBV9 to TRBJ2-5, with 9 bases that match TRBD1. CDR1 and CDR2 (germline): SGDLS, YYNGEE. V lost 7 bases to trimming and J lost 1 base; unmatched junction nucleotides: 5. The CDR3 runs 14 residues. The CDR3 coding sequence is TGTGCCAGCGGACAGGGGAGGGGCCAAGAGACCCAGTACTTC. It yields the protein CASGQGRGQETQYF.

In this sample, this clone turned up once. The gene calls are TRBV5-1 and TRBJ1-5; 10 bases fit TRBD1. J gave up 5 bases and V 4 bases, and 6 bases lay outside the gene matches. This CDR3 has 15 residues. From germline, CDR1 is SGHRS and CDR2 YFSETQ. The CDR3 spells CASSPGQGPHQPQHF. In DNA form, the CDR3 reads TGCGCCAGCAGCCCGGGACAGGGGCCCCATCAGCCCCAGCATTTT.

This clone was recorded only once. The V and J genes are TRBV19 and TRBJ1-1; a possible D gene is TRBD1 (6 bases). The V end was cut by 6 bases, the J end by 0 bases, with 11 bases between. The CDR3 sequence is 14 residues long. Germline V gives CDR1 LNHDA, CDR2 SQIVND (reference sequence). The CDR3 DNA follows: TGTGCCAGTAGCCCCCAGGGGATGAACACTGAAGCTTTCTTT. This encodes CASSPQGMNTEAFF.

J is TRBJ1-2 and V is TRBV25-1; no reliable D call. The germline V and J ends were trimmed by 0 bases and 4 bases, with 6 bases remaining between them. CDR1 is MGHDK, CDR2 SYGVNS, per germline. CDR3 length equals 13 residues. The CDR3 DNA follows: TGTGCCAGCAGTGAATATAGCACCTATGGCTACACCTTC. Its translation is CASSEYSTYGYTF.

J is TRBJ2-7 and V is TRBV5-4; the match to TRBD2 covers 11 bases. The CDR3 contains 17 residues. Trimming took 2 bases from V and 7 from J; bases not matched to a gene: 14. Germline V gives CDR1 SGHNT, CDR2 YYREEE (reference sequence). The CDR3 DNA follows: TGTGCCAGCAGCTTATCTCCTCCGGGACTAGCGGCCCGGGAGCAGTACTTC. This encodes CASSLSPPGLAAREQYF.

The chain couples TRBV28 to TRBJ1-2, with a weak D call TRBD1 (5 bases). Per the germline V gene, CDR1 is MDHEN and CDR2 is SYDVKM. This CDR3 is 14 amino acids long. V was shortened by 2 bases and J by 6 bases, with 13 bases between the two germline ends. The CDR3 protein is CASSLPAGGDGYTF. The CDR3 nucleotides read TGTGCCAGCAGTTTACCGGCAGGAGGGGATGGCTACACCTTC.

The chain uses TRBV7-9 and TRBJ2-2; TRBD1 matches 7 bases. CDR1 is SEHNR, CDR2 FQNEAQ, per germline (reference sequence). Trimming took 5 bases from V and 0 from J; bases not matched to a gene: 6. The length of the CDR3 is 16 residues. CDR3 amino acids: CASSPNRGTNTGELFF. DNA for the CDR3: TGTGCCAGCAGCCCGAACAGGGGAACGAACACCGGGGAGCTGTTTTTT. Full variable domain (missing parts from reference TRBV7-9 and TRBJ2-2): DTGVSQNPRHKITKRGQNVTFRCDPISEHNRLYWYRQTLGQGPEFLTYFQNEAQLEKSRLLSDRFSAERPKGSFSTLEIQRTEQGDSAMYLCASSPNRGTNTGELFFGEGSRLTVL.

The CDR3 loop reads CASSPDSEAFF. The CDR3 DNA sequence: TGTGCCAGCAGCCCAGACAGTGAAGCTTTCTTT. This sequence joins TRBV7-9 and TRBJ1-1; TRBD1 is a possible D gene (5 bases). The germline gives CDR1 SEHNR, CDR2 FQNEAQ (reference sequence). The CDR3 sequence is 11 residues long. V gave up 5 bases and J gave up 7 bases, with 8 bases separating them.